This T cell receptor beta chain was retrieved from a study of blood T cell repertoires in COVID-19. Study information: PBMCs, B-cell-depleted T cells, or T cells were the source of the cDNA or gDNA that made up the material.

Ages ranged from about 18 to 89 years, with residence in some 25 US areas. In assigning cohorts, the study relied on participant-reported clinical history. Two negative PCRs, clearance, or symptom resolution characterized the recovered Cohort 3 donors. Sequenced by immunoSEQ multiplex PCR; TCRdb stores in-frame clones only, minus some. This sample has some 460,000 clones; roughly 90% occur once, and the top ten carry about 0.65%. Sequencing input: PBMCs or T cells enriched from blood (not recorded which). The TCR originated in a woman between 18 and 29 years old who had recovered from COVID-19.

CDR3 sequence (DNA): TGTGCCAGCCAGGACAGGTCTAACTATGGCTACACCTTC. It codes for CASQDRSNYGYTF. The chain employs TRBV28 and TRBJ1-2; TRBD1 matches 7 bases. V dropped 8 bases and J dropped 0; count of bases not matched to a gene: 3. In germline, CDR1 is MDHEN, CDR2 SYDVKM. This CDR3 is built from 13 residues.